The 22 T cell receptor beta chains below all came from one sample that was sequenced in a study of blood T cell repertoires in COVID-19 (TCRdb year 2020). Library preparation was by the immunoSEQ multiplex PCR assay. TCRdb re-hosts the immuneACCESS table, in-frame sequences only. Its copies lack some clones; in the studies checked, an unresolved V gene accounts for under half of them, and the cause for the rest is not known. This sample has 150,000 to 200,000 clones in its table, and around 82% of those were observed once. The ten largest clones capture 9.8% of the sample. Sequencing was performed on peripheral blood. All receptors come from a woman older than 75 with acute or convalescent COVID-19.

The CDR3 region is CASSVAGNTGELFF. CDR3 in DNA: TGTGCCAGCAGCGTAGCCGGGAACACCGGGGAGCTGTTTTTT. The J gene is TRBJ2-2, the V gene TRBV9, with unresolved D. The CDR3 consists of 14 residues. Germline-derived CDR1 and CDR2 are SGDLS and YYNGEE. Trimming pared 0 bases from V and 1 base from J, leaving 4 bases between.

V and J are TRBV9 and TRBJ2-7; 7 nucleotides agree with TRBD2. Germline lookup yields CDR1 SGDLS and CDR2 YYNGEE. The CDR3 is 15 amino acids. With 0 bases clipped from V and 4 bases from J, the junction kept 7 bases outside the gene matches. The DNA for the CDR3 is TGTGCCAGCAGCGTAGGGAGGGAGGGGCGGTACGAGCAGTACTTC. Amino acids: CASSVGREGRYEQYF.

In this sample, this clone turned up a few times. The chain's CDR3 is CASARETRYEQYF. The DNA for the CDR3 is TGCGCCAGCGCCCGGGAGACCCGATACGAGCAGTACTTC. The chain carries TRBV4-1 and TRBJ2-7; TRBD2 might be the D (6 bases). With 8 bases removed from V and 4 bases from J, the gap between germline ends came to 15 bases. Per the germline V gene, CDR1 is MGHRA and CDR2 is YSYEKL. The CDR3 loop spans 13 amino acids.

J is TRBJ2-3 and V is TRBV6-5; TRBD1 might be the D (6 bases). Germline V lookup: CDR1 MNHEY, CDR2 SVGAGI. V shed 5 bases and J shed 3 bases, with 15 bases lying between them. The CDR3 is 15 residues long. In DNA form, the CDR3 reads TGTGCCAGCAGTCCCCGGAACAGGGCAACAGATACGCAGTATTTT. Its protein is CASSPRNRATDTQYF.

DNA of the CDR3: TGTGCCAGCAGCTTGCCAGGGGGTCTAAGAAACACCATATATTTT. Its translation: CASSLPGGLRNTIYF. V and J are TRBV7-9 and TRBJ1-3, with 7 bases aligning to TRBD1. The germline CDR1 and CDR2 sequences are SEHNR and FQNEAQ (reference sequence). This CDR3 is 15 amino acids long. J lost 5 bases, V lost 3 bases, and 7 bases had no gene match.

The gene calls are TRBV18 and TRBJ2-2; D is uncertain. The CDR3 spans 16 residues. The V gene lost 3 bases and the J gene lost 0 bases, with 11 bases spanning the gap. Germline V gene sequence: CDR1 KGHSH, CDR2 LQKENI. The CDR3 is CASSPESMSNTGELFF. The DNA for the CDR3 is TGTGCCAGCTCACCGGAGTCCATGTCGAACACCGGGGAGCTGTTTTTT.

The rearrangement joins TRBV19 to TRBJ2-7; no firm D call. Germline CDR1 is LNHDA and CDR2 is SQIVND (reference sequence). This CDR3 region has 12 residues. V was trimmed by 6 bases and J by 6 bases, leaving 12 bases between them. The CDR3 DNA reads as TGTGCCAGTAGCCGGGTAGTAGGCGAGCAGTACTTC. This sequence encodes CASSRVVGEQYF.

This sequence joins TRBV5-6 and TRBJ1-4; D gene uncertain. Germline V lookup: CDR1 SGHDT, CDR2 YYEEEE. The CDR3 covers 15 residues. Trimming cost V 4 bases and J 7 bases, with 17 bases left between them. The CDR3 nucleotides read TGTGCCAGCAGCGTCAGACGGGTCTGGAGTGAAAAACTGTTTTTT. Its translation: CASSVRRVWSEKLFF.

This clone was picked up one time. Here the CDR3 reads CASSTPWTGNEKLFF. DNA of the CDR3: TGTGCCAGTAGTACCCCCTGGACAGGGAATGAAAAACTGTTTTTT. J is TRBJ1-4 and V is TRBV19; 8 bases align to TRBD1. V lost 4 bases, J lost 5 bases, and 6 bases stayed unmatched. The CDR3 has 15 amino acids. From germline, CDR1 is LNHDA and CDR2 SQIVND (reference sequence).

The rearrangement uses TRBV30 and TRBJ2-3; D uncertain. The CDR3 runs to 14 residues. Germline-derived CDR1 and CDR2 are GTSNPN and SVGIG (reference sequence). V lost 3 bases, J lost 0 bases, and 10 bases lay in between. The CDR3 DNA is TGTGCCTGGAGATTAGATACTAGCACAGATACGCAGTATTTT. Protein sequence: CAWRLDTSTDTQYF.

This clone was counted once. The chain combines TRBV23-1 with TRBJ2-7; D is perhaps TRBD2 (6 bases). TRBV23-1 is assigned to the ORF class and has an uncertain function. This CDR3 region has 15 residues. V was pared by 2 bases and J by 6 bases, with 17 bases between. CDR3 sequence: CASSQVVRERFEQYF. As DNA, the CDR3 is TGCGCCAGCAGTCAAGTTGTCCGGGAGAGGTTCGAGCAGTACTTC.

In its sample, this clone was seen once. The rearrangement joins TRBV5-5 to TRBJ1-5; 7 bases match TRBD1. The CDR3 spans 14 residues. Germline trimming cut 5 bases from V and 7 bases from J; bases unmatched to any gene: 9. CDR1 is SGHKS and CDR2 is YYEKEE in the germline V gene (reference sequence). The CDR3 sequence: CASSYRQGGQPQHF. In DNA form, the CDR3 reads TGTGCCAGCAGTTACCGACAGGGAGGACAGCCCCAGCATTTT.

In the case of this clone: Other DNA sequences in this sample translate to the same CDR3. CDR3 sequence reads: CAPSLGGGNQPQHF. CDR3 sequence (DNA): TGCGCCCCCAGCCTGGGGGGGGGCAATCAGCCCCAGCATTTT. The gene calls are TRBV5-1 and TRBJ1-5; D is perhaps TRBD1 (5 bases). The germline V gene encodes CDR1 SGHRS and CDR2 YFSETQ. The CDR3 sequence is 14 residues long. Deletions cut 10 bases from V and 2 bases from J, with 16 bases between.

The chain links TRBV20-1 to TRBJ1-1, with a possible D match to TRBD1 (6 bases). Trimming took 4 bases from V and 3 from J, leaving 6 bases between them. The CDR3 sequence is 11 residues long. The germline V gene has CDR1 DFQATT and CDR2 SNEGSKA (reference sequence). CDR3 nucleotides: TGCAGTGCTACAGGGGACACTGAAGCTTTCTTT. Protein product: CSATGDTEAFF.

This sequence joins TRBV5-1 and TRBJ2-5; 8 nucleotides match TRBD2. Per germline, CDR1 SGHRS and CDR2 YFSETQ. There are 15 residues in the CDR3. V lost 2 bases to trimming and J lost 3 bases; unmatched junction nucleotides: 6. The CDR3 is CASSFLGAGEETQYF. The CDR3 coding sequence is TGCGCCAGCAGCTTCTTAGGAGCGGGAGAAGAGACCCAGTACTTC. The full variable domain, its missing parts supplied by reference TRBV5-1 and TRBJ2-5, is KAGVTQTPRYLIKTRGQQVTLSCSPISGHRSVSWYQQTPGQGLQFLFEYFSETQRNKGNFPGRFSGRQFSNSRSEMNVSTLELGDSALYLCASSFLGAGEETQYFGPGTRLLVL.

The chain recombines TRBV27 with TRBJ2-7; the D gene is possibly TRBD1 (5 bases). Germline V lookup: CDR1 MNHEY, CDR2 SMNVEV (reference sequence). Trimming took 4 bases from V and 7 from J, leaving 17 bases between them. There are 14 residues in the CDR3. The DNA of the CDR3 is TGTGCCAGCAGTTCCTATCCAGGGCTCGGGGAGCAGTACTTC. Translated, it gives CASSSYPGLGEQYF.

This chain connects TRBV27 to TRBJ1-4, with D perhaps matching TRBD1 (6 bases). Trimming pared 1 base from V and 7 bases from J, leaving 10 bases between. The CDR3 is 14 residues long. Germline values: CDR1 MNHEY, CDR2 SMNVEV (reference sequence). DNA of the CDR3: TGTGCCAGCAGTTTATGGGGGCGCGGTGAAAAACTGTTTTTT. Protein sequence: CASSLWGRGEKLFF.

The V gene is TRBV11-1, the J gene TRBJ2-5; 11 bases align to TRBD1. The V segment lost 7 bases and the J segment 10 bases; nucleotides outside the gene matches: 8. Germline loops: CDR1 SGHAT, CDR2 FQDESV (reference sequence). The CDR3 has 13 residues. The CDR3 nucleotides read TGTGCCAGCACCCCCGGGACAGGGGGTGGCCAGTACTTC. The encoded protein is CASTPGTGGGQYF.

This chain joins TRBV30 and TRBJ2-3; 13 nucleotides line up with TRBD2. The CDR3 sequence is 16 residues long. Germline assignment: CDR1 GTSNPN and CDR2 SVGIG (reference sequence). V trimming: 3 bases; J trimming: 2 bases; junction bases outside the gene matches: 5. The CDR3 region has the DNA TGTGCCTGGAGGATCGGACTAGCGGGAGACACAGATACGCAGTATTTT. Translating gives CAWRIGLAGDTDTQYF.

This clone was seen more than once but under ten times. This chain links TRBV29-1 with TRBJ1-1; D is perhaps TRBD1 (5 bases). V gave up 7 bases and J gave up 2 bases, with 11 bases separating them. The length of the CDR3 is 12 residues. CDR1 and CDR2 from the germline V gene are SQVTM and ANQGSEA. CDR3 sequence reads: CSAQGSNTEAFF. The CDR3 coding sequence is TGCAGCGCCCAGGGCAGCAACACTGAAGCTTTCTTT.

The chain is built from TRBV9 and TRBJ2-3; the match to TRBD2 covers 11 bases. With 0 bases clipped from V and 1 base from J, the junction kept 4 bases outside the gene matches. CDR3 size: 17 residues. Germline V gene data show CDR1 as SGDLS and CDR2 as YYNGEE. CDR3 nucleotides: TGTGCCAGCAGCGTAGGGGCTAGCGGGGGGCGCACAGATACGCAGTATTTT. It translates to CASSVGASGGRTDTQYF. Drawing the rest from reference TRBV9 and TRBJ2-3, the complete variable domain is DSGVTQTPKHLITATGQRVTLRCSPRSGDLSVYWYQQSLDQGLQFLIQYYNGEERAKGNILERFSAQQFPDLHSELNLSSLELGDSALYFCASSVGASGGRTDTQYFGPGTRLTVL.

In this sample, this clone turned up once. V is TRBV5-4 and J is TRBJ2-1; 11 bases match TRBD2. The ends lost 4 bases at V and 0 bases at J; junction bases unmatched: 6. The CDR3 spans 17 residues. Germline V gives CDR1 SGHNT, CDR2 YYREEE (reference sequence). CDR3 protein: CASSVPSGRSSYNEQFF. In nucleotides, the CDR3 is TGTGCCAGCAGCGTCCCTAGCGGGAGGAGCTCCTACAATGAGCAGTTCTTC. The full variable domain, with the rest looked up from reference TRBV5-4 and TRBJ2-1, is ETGVTQSPTHLIKTRGQQVTLRCSSQSGHNTVSWYQQALGQGPQFIFQYYREEENGRGNFPPRFSGLQFPNYSSELNVNALELDDSALYLCASSVPSGRSSYNEQFFGPGTRLTVL.